A selection of T cell receptor beta chains follows, all from one sample in a study of T cell responses to AZD1222 COVID-19 vaccine. Assay: immunoSEQ multiplex PCR; the TCRdb copy retains only in-frame clones and omits some. The sample carries over 110,000 clones, roughly 90% recorded once. Sequencing was performed on peripheral blood, taken on day 0 of AZD1222 vaccination. These receptors all come from an adult in good health. The CDR3 runs from the conserved cysteine through the conserved F or W. The D gene is left open where the match is weak. Size is omitted from some rows. Given values are once, few, many or a class for expanded clones.

V	size	J	D	CDR3	DNA
TRBV10-3	.	TRBJ2-6	.	CAISEREGSGANVLTF	TGTGCCATCAGTGAGCGAGAGGGCTCTGGGGCCAACGTCCTGACTTTC
TRBV27	.	TRBJ1-2	TRBD1	CATAPGQAHGYTF	TGTGCCACCGCCCCGGGACAGGCCCATGGCTACACCTTC
TRBV7-2	.	TRBJ2-7	.	CASSHYLQSYEQYF	TGTGCCAGCAGCCACTACTTACAGTCCTACGAGCAGTACTTC
TRBV12-3/TRBV12-4	.	TRBJ1-3	.	CASSLNAGVSIYF	TGTGCCAGCAGCTTAAACGCAGGGGTTTCCATATATTTT
TRBV19	.	TRBJ2-7	TRBD1	CASSIGTGESEQYF	TGTGCCAGTAGTATAGGAACAGGGGAAAGCGAGCAGTACTTC
TRBV2	.	TRBJ2-2	.	CASRGRGNTGELFF	TGTGCCAGCAGGGGCAGGGGGAACACCGGGGAGCTGTTTTTT
TRBV18	.	TRBJ1-6	TRBD1	CASSPGQGINSPLHF	TGTGCCAGCTCACCTGGACAGGGTATTAATTCACCCCTCCACTTT
TRBV10-3	once	TRBJ1-4	.	CATANGGRATNEKLFF	TGTGCCACCGCAAACGGGGGTAGAGCAACTAATGAAAAACTGTTTTTT
TRBV7-8	.	TRBJ1-2	.	CASSLGTYGYTF	TGTGCCAGCAGCTTAGGCACATATGGCTACACCTTC
TRBV5-6	.	TRBJ2-2	.	CASSPPPGPWGTGELFF	TGTGCCAGCAGCCCCCCTCCGGGACCCTGGGGGACCGGGGAGCTGTTTTTT
TRBV5-1	.	TRBJ1-4	TRBD1	CASSLGPGGFRYSEKLFF	TGCGCCAGCAGCTTGGGGCCAGGGGGCTTTCGGTATAGTGAAAAACTGTTTTTT
TRBV5-1	.	TRBJ1-6	.	CASSLAKVIELRVNSPLHF	TGCGCCAGCAGCTTGGCGAAGGTAATTGAGCTTAGGGTTAATTCACCCCTCCACTTT
TRBV14	.	TRBJ1-1	.	CASNPLGGNTEAFF	TGTGCCAGCAACCCCTTAGGGGGGAACACTGAAGCTTTCTTT
TRBV9	.	TRBJ2-7	.	CASSVAEGTVYEQYF	TGTGCCAGCAGCGTAGCCGAGGGCACCGTCTACGAGCAGTACTTC
TRBV4-3	once	TRBJ1-2	.	CASSQEGVGDYGYTF	TGCGCCAGCAGCCAAGAGGGTGTAGGGGACTATGGCTACACCTTC
TRBV7-2	.	TRBJ1-2	.	CASSSSWGLDGYTF	TGTGCCAGCAGTTCGTCCTGGGGCCTTGATGGCTACACCTTC
TRBV6-5	.	TRBJ1-2	.	CASSTIGSDGYTF	TGTGCCAGCAGTACCATTGGTTCCGATGGCTACACCTTC
TRBV5-6	.	TRBJ1-5	.	CASSFRGFNQPQHF	TGTGCCAGCAGCTTCAGGGGCTTCAATCAGCCCCAGCATTTT
TRBV9	.	TRBJ1-6	TRBD1	CASSVKGAENSPLHF	TGTGCCAGCAGCGTGAAGGGGGCAGAGAATTCACCCCTCCACTTT
TRBV11-2	.	TRBJ2-3	.	CASSFSGFPTDTQYF	TGTGCCAGCAGCTTCTCAGGCTTCCCCACAGATACGCAGTATTTT
TRBV11-3	.	TRBJ2-7	.	CASSLPTRMAEQYF	TGTGCCAGCAGCCTTCCAACTAGGATGGCAGAGCAGTACTTC
TRBV2	.	TRBJ1-5	.	CASRGDTHQPQHF	TGTGCCAGCAGGGGGGACACTCATCAGCCCCAGCATTTT
TRBV15	.	TRBJ1-5	.	CATSRGWSQHF	TGTGCCACCAGCAGAGGATGGTCCCAGCATTTT
TRBV28	.	TRBJ1-4	.	CASSAPSGVYEKLFF	TGTGCCAGCAGCGCCCCCTCGGGGGTATATGAAAAACTGTTTTTT
TRBV3-1/TRBV3-2	.	TRBJ1-2	.	CASSQGSGGISYGYTF	TGTGCCAGCAGCCAGGGGTCGGGCGGTATCTCTTATGGCTACACCTTC
TRBV30	.	TRBJ2-3	TRBD2	CATVPAGVDTQYF	TGTGCCACGGTCCCAGCGGGAGTCGATACGCAGTATTTT
TRBV28	.	TRBJ2-7	TRBD1	CASTTRDGDRSQVRYSYEQYF	TGTGCCAGCACCACCAGGGACGGGGACAGGTCACAAGTTAGATATTCCTACGAGCAGTACTTC
TRBV4-1	.	TRBJ1-1	.	CASSPVDSYISNTEAFF	TGCGCCAGCAGCCCTGTAGACAGCTACATTTCGAACACTGAAGCTTTCTTT
TRBV10-3	.	TRBJ2-2	.	CAISPVVATSVGELFF	TGTGCCATCAGCCCGGTGGTAGCAACTTCGGTCGGGGAGCTGTTTTTT
TRBV28	once	TRBJ1-1	.	CASSLTPERAEAFF	TGTGCCAGCAGTTTAACCCCGGAGCGGGCTGAGGCTTTCTTT
TRBV6-5	.	TRBJ2-5	TRBD2	CATLELAVQETQYF	TGTGCCACCTTGGAGCTAGCGGTACAAGAGACCCAGTACTTC